This T cell receptor beta chain was captured in a study of cytomegalovirus exposure and HLA in healthy donors. Background on the study: Roughly 180 million T cells yielded under 130 million unique TCR beta sequences in earlier analysis.

Primers included in the PCR were 60 Vbeta and 13 Jbeta primers. Sequenced by immunoSEQ multiplex PCR; TCRdb stores in-frame clones only, minus some. The sample includes 90,000 to 150,000 clones, roughly 82% of them seen just once. Study-wide results and limits: The study recorded 160 or so TCR beta chains that were cytomegalovirus-associated.

The study sampled nominally healthy donors, though unrecorded immune exposures were likely. CDR1 LGHNA and CDR2 YNFKEQ come from the germline V gene. Unmatched junction bases numbered 0, after V lost 1 base and J lost 5 bases. The CDR3 sequence is 15 residues long. Notes on this clone: Its antigen is unidentified.

Material for sequencing was PBMCs. The TCR sequence derives from a human donor in good health. This sequence joins TRBV4-2 and TRBJ1-6; 9 nucleotides match TRBD1. CDR3 sequence reads: CASSQGQGDNSPLHF. CDR3 coding DNA: TGTGCCAGCAGCCAAGGACAGGGGGATAATTCACCCCTCCACTTT.